This T cell receptor beta chain was observed in a study of T cell responses to AZD1222 COVID-19 vaccine (TCRdb year 2021). Regarding the study in general: A total of over 230 trial participants underwent TCR sequencing, of whom about 200 had received two doses of AZD1222 and 26 had received two doses of the MenACWY control vaccine. Trial participants were enrolled by age into 18-55, 56-69 and 70-plus year subgroups, with around 150, 28 and 57 TCR-sequenced participants respectively. Results the study describes overall, beyond this receptor: Reportedly, almost half of the unique spike-specific TCRs recognized epitopes lying outside the regions that are mutated in the B.1.351 and B.1.1.7 variants. The 56-69-year group was small, and its depth increase did not reach significance, likely because of low power. A significant rise in spike-specific TCR breadth and depth was observed after two AZD1222 doses relative to day 0 and relative to MenACWY recipients. CD4 TCRs associated with the vaccine covered the entire spike protein, and the dominant responses were in regions 160-218 and 743-854. Because no day 14 peak-response samples were available, repertoires were characterized only after the peak T cell response. Conclusions about previously exposed vaccinees are limited because only five to seven AZD1222 recipients were SARS-CoV-2 seropositive at baseline. Most participants were white British and females outnumbered males, and the authors suggested that clonal diversity may have been underestimated.

Inclusive of the bounding cysteine and phenylalanine, the CDR3 is 13 residues long. Only the CDR3 portion is preserved as DNA: 39 bases, with reading frame beginning at the first base. The germline V gene encodes CDR1 MNHEY and CDR2 SVGAGI. Between the V and J ends, shortened by 0 bases and 6 bases respectively, the junction contains 9 bases. To note about this clone: Its antigen is still unknown. There are no base qualities to consult, and no much larger clone falls within one base.

Sample time point, as interpreted from the label and publication: about 28 days (+/-7) after the second vaccine dose. AZD1222 recipients with second doses at about 4 weeks or about 12 weeks were pooled, because spike-specific TCR depth and breadth did not differ between schedules. Vaccinee samples came from UK trials COV001 and COV002, including a single-blind randomized controlled phase 2/3 trial of AZD1222 (ChAdOx1 nCoV-19) in healthy adults. For TCRbeta chain sequencing, PBMC samples from trial participants were taken at day 0 and at day 28 after the second dose. The CDR3 regions of human TCRbeta chains were analyzed by immunosequencing. For the original study's pipeline: TCRs in the repertoires were matched against a reference library of SARS-CoV-2-specific TCRs that had been generated with the MIRA antigen-specificity platform. Breadth meant the fraction of unique TCRs that were SARS-CoV-2-associated, whereas depth meant the fraction of total T cells that were SARS-CoV-2-associated. Using the MIRA data, each spike-specific TCR was assigned both to the spike region to which the TCR was reactive and to a CD4 or CD8 class. Log10-transformed breadth and depth values were compared by one-way ANOVA with Sidak's multiple comparisons tests. TCRdb took this table from immuneACCESS and kept in-frame rearrangements with V and J called. Such tables lack part of the clones; where checked against another copy, unresolved V genes explain under half of the gap, and the rest is unexplained. The DNA gave D and trimming, while V, J and clone size come from that table. The sample has some 25,000 clones on record, about 86% of them singletons. The ten top clones hold about 8% of the sample.

Specimen: peripheral blood, collected 28 days after the second AZD1222 dose. The sequence derives from an adult who received the AZD1222 COVID-19 vaccine. The V and J genes are TRBV6-5 and TRBJ2-7, with no confident D gene call. The CDR3 corresponds to CASSYSSSREQYF. The nucleotide sequence is given as TGTGCCAGCAGTTACTCTTCATCTCGCGAGCAGTACTTC.